This T cell receptor (beta chain) was documented in a study of identical twins. Trimming took 4 bases from V and 4 from J, leaving 14 bases between them. The CDR3 spans 14 residues. Germline V gene lookup returns CDR1 SGHRS and CDR2 YFSETQ. TCRdb reanalysed the 5' RACE reads using MiXCR and keeps one entry per CDR3 protein. The sample consists of around 530,000 distinct CDR3 sequences, nearly 15% of them appearing once. Whole-study results and caveats: Insertion counts were lower in abundant cord blood beta clonotypes, a trend that memory repertoires did not show.

This clonotype was found a few times. The antigen remains undetermined. This sample was also put to use in a study of yellow fever vaccine responses in identical twins.

This receptor was taken from a woman younger than 35 in good health. This chain joins TRBV5-1 and TRBJ1-2; D may be TRBD1 (5 bases). Sequenced: CD4+ T cells sorted from blood. The CDR3 sequence is CASSVEGERYGYTF. In DNA, the CDR3 is TGCGCCAGCAGCGTTGAAGGGGAGCGCTATGGCTACACCTTC.